A single sample is the source of the 22 T cell receptor beta chains below, sequenced in a study of T cells in Graves' hyperthyroidism and ophthalmopathy. Amplified regions were TCR beta CDR3 sequences from RNA transcripts. The primer set for the first-round RT-PCR of the TCR CDR3 was HTBI. TCRdb analysed the multiplex PCR reads with MiXCR anew, one entry per CDR3 protein. Here the sample spans 600,000 to 750,000 distinct CDR3 sequences, roughly 17% being singletons. Sequenced material: blood. These receptors all come from a man aged 45-65 years with Graves' hyperthyroidism.

This clonotype was counted a few times. The chain carries TRBV6-1 and TRBJ2-2, with 8 bases identical to TRBD2. V shed 5 bases and J 6 bases; nucleotides not matched to a gene: 11. This CDR3 comprises 16 residues. Germline values: CDR1 MNHNS, CDR2 SASEGT. In nucleotides, the CDR3 is TGTGCCAGCAGTCGAACTAGCGGTCGCTTTGCCGGGGAGCTGTTTTTT. Amino acid sequence: CASSRTSGRFAGELFF.

This clonotype was seen many times. The rearrangement joins TRBV6-1 to TRBJ1-1, with D perhaps matching TRBD1 (6 bases). This CDR3 has 14 amino acids. V lost 8 bases to trimming and J lost 5 bases, with 18 bases between them. Germline V CDR1 and CDR2: MNHNS, SASEGT. The CDR3 reads CASRHREGDTEAFF. The CDR3 nucleotides read TGTGCCAGCCGGCACAGGGAGGGGGATACTGAAGCTTTCTTT.

In the case of this clonotype: This could be a read error, since a much larger clone is one nucleotide away. CDR3 in amino acids: CASGPGPLNEQYF. The CDR3 DNA reads as TGCGCCAGCGGCCCCGGCCCTCTAAACGAGCAGTACTTC. V and J are TRBV5-1 and TRBJ2-7; D call uncertain. V was shortened by 7 bases and J by 5 bases, with 16 bases between the two germline ends. CDR1 and CDR2 from the germline V gene are SGHRS and YFSETQ. This CDR3 comprises 13 residues.

On this clonotype: A read error may produce the germline difference seen at one junction end. The rearrangement uses TRBV25-1 and TRBJ2-7, with 9 nucleotides matching TRBD1. Germline CDR1 is MGHDK and CDR2 is SYGVNS. The CDR3 is 15 residues long. This CDR3 is CASSGTGGDSYEQCF. As DNA, the CDR3 is TGTGCCAGCAGTGGAACAGGGGGCGATTCTTACGAGCAGTGCTTC.

The rearrangement joins TRBV12-5 to TRBJ1-6; tentatively, D is TRBD1 (5 bases). V lost 5 bases to trimming and J lost 9 bases, with 20 bases between them. This CDR3 is 16 amino acids long. CDR1 and CDR2 (germline): LGHNT, FRNRAP. DNA for the CDR3: TGTGCTAGTGGTACCTACTCAGGGCGGTTTGGTTCACCCCTCCACTTT. Protein product: CASGTYSGRFGSPLHF.

This clonotype was recorded many times. The gene calls are TRBV10-3 and TRBJ1-5, with no clear D. The germline V and J ends were trimmed by 0 bases and 0 bases, with 9 bases remaining between them. The CDR3 is 16 amino acids. The V gene's germline CDR1 is ENHRY and CDR2 SYGVKD. In DNA, the CDR3 is TGTGCCATCAGTGAGTCGATTACAAATAGCAATCAGCCCCAGCATTTT. Its translation: CAISESITNSNQPQHF.

Many counts were recorded for this clonotype. The V and J genes are TRBV10-1 and TRBJ2-1, with 10 bases that match TRBD2. V was clipped by 3 bases and J by 8 bases; unmatched bases: 13. There are 17 residues in the CDR3. CDR1 WNHNN and CDR2 SYGVQD come from the germline V gene (reference sequence). The CDR3 region is CASSDPGASGRAHEQFF. In DNA form, the CDR3 reads TGCGCCAGCAGTGATCCTGGGGCTAGCGGGAGAGCCCATGAGCAGTTCTTC.

This clonotype has a count of ten or more. The J gene is TRBJ1-1, the V gene TRBV19, with no clear D. The V and J ends lost 5 bases and 1 base respectively, with 11 bases between them. This CDR3 comprises 14 residues. Germline loops: CDR1 LNHDA, CDR2 SQIVND (reference sequence). The CDR3 region has the DNA TGTGCCAGTAGTCACCAGACGGAGAACACTGAAGCTTTCTTT. This codes for CASSHQTENTEAFF.

In this sample, this clonotype turned up many times. The CDR3 is CASSPPVARTSNTDTQYF. The DNA for the CDR3 is TGTGCCAGCAGCCCCCCCGTGGCGAGGACTAGCAACACAGATACGCAGTATTTT. This chain links TRBV28 with TRBJ2-3; 8 bases agree with TRBD2. There are 18 residues in the CDR3. Losses at the gene ends were 6 bases for V and 2 bases for J; bases not matched to a gene: 16. Germline assignment: CDR1 MDHEN and CDR2 SYDVKM.

With respect to this clonotype: This may be a read error: a much more frequent sequence differs by one nucleotide. Because it lacks the conserved phenylalanine or tryptophan at the end, this CDR3 is likely a read error. V is TRBV30 and J is TRBJ2-5; D unresolved. Germline V gene lookup returns CDR1 GTSNPN and CDR2 SVGIG (reference sequence). CDR3 length: 10 residues. CDR3 region: CAALEETQYL. The DNA for the CDR3 is TGTGCTGCTTTAGAAGAGACCCAGTACCTC.

The rearrangement uses TRBV24-1 and TRBJ2-5; D might be TRBD1 or TRBD2, each matching 5 bases. This CDR3 is built from 15 residues. Looked up from germline, CDR1 is KGHDR and CDR2 is SFDVKD. V lost 0 bases and J 5 bases, leaving 12 bases between the germline ends. CDR3 sequence: CATSDLGGNLETQYF. Written as DNA, the CDR3 is TGTGCCACCAGTGATTTGGGGGGTAATTTGGAGACCCAGTACTTC.

Ten or more counts support this clonotype. This rearrangement joins TRBV15 to TRBJ2-5; D is undetermined. This CDR3 has 14 residues. V shed 0 bases and J shed 5 bases, with 10 bases lying between them. Germline V gene sequence: CDR1 LNHNV, CDR2 YYDKDF (reference sequence). The CDR3 DNA sequence: TGTGCCACCAGCAGAGACACGGGCCGGGAGACCCAGTACTTC. Translation: CATSRDTGRETQYF.

This clonotype was detected ten times or more. The chain joins TRBV3-1 to TRBJ2-7; 13 bases are shared with TRBD2. Germline CDR1 LGHDT, CDR2 YNNKEL (reference sequence). The trim removed 5 bases at V and 3 bases at J, leaving 7 bases unmatched. The CDR3 runs to 16 residues. The CDR3 region is CASSETGTSGNYEQYF. CDR3 coding DNA: TGTGCCAGCAGCGAGACCGGGACTAGCGGGAACTACGAGCAGTACTTC.

This clonotype appeared a few times. The V and J genes are TRBV18 and TRBJ1-2; D call uncertain. CDR1 and CDR2 from the germline V gene are KGHSH and LQKENI. Trimming removed 3 bases from V and 7 bases from J, with 12 bases in between. The CDR3 loop spans 13 amino acids. The CDR3 sequence is CASSPMRDAGYTF. The CDR3 DNA sequence: TGTGCCAGCTCACCGATGAGGGATGCTGGCTACACCTTC.

The V gene is TRBV11-2, the J gene TRBJ2-5, with 8 positions matching TRBD2. The CDR3 covers 16 residues. Germline-derived CDR1 and CDR2 are SGHAT and FQNNGV. V was pared by 0 bases and J by 4 bases, with 7 bases of the junction left unmatched. The CDR3 is CASSLDRASGRETQYF. Here the CDR3 DNA reads TGTGCCAGCAGCTTAGATCGGGCCAGCGGGAGAGAGACCCAGTACTTC.

This clonotype was found many times. The chain has TRBV7-9 and TRBJ1-6, with a tentative D call TRBD1 (6 bases). This CDR3 is 15 amino acids long. Germline V CDR1 and CDR2: SEHNR, FQNEAQ (reference sequence). Trimming took off 3 bases at V and 5 bases at J, with 11 bases between the two ends. The CDR3 reads CASSFGTTNNSPLHF. In DNA, the CDR3 is TGTGCCAGCAGCTTTGGGACAACAAATAATTCACCCCTCCACTTT. Full variable domain (remainder filled in from reference TRBV7-9 and TRBJ1-6): DTGVSQNPRHKITKRGQNVTFRCDPISEHNRLYWYRQTLGQGPEFLTYFQNEAQLEKSRLLSDRFSAERPKGSFSTLEIQRTEQGDSAMYLCASSFGTTNNSPLHFGNGTRLTVT.

This clonotype was seen more than once but under ten times. This rearrangement joins TRBV28 to TRBJ1-5, with 12 bases matching TRBD1. This CDR3 contains 16 residues. From germline, CDR1 is MDHEN and CDR2 SYDVKM. The V segment lost 6 bases and the J segment 6 bases; nucleotides outside the gene matches: 9. Here the CDR3 DNA reads TGTGCCAGCAGACGACCGGGACAGGGGGCACGTCAGCCCCAGCATTTT. Residues: CASRRPGQGARQPQHF.

J is TRBJ2-2 and V is TRBV12-3 or TRBV12-4; tentative D call: TRBD2 (5 bases). V lost 1 base and J 7 bases, leaving 7 bases between the germline ends. This CDR3 is built from 13 residues. CDR3 nucleotide sequence: TGTGCCAGCAGTTTAGTCGGGGTCGGGGAGCTGTTTTTT. Amino acid sequence: CASSLVGVGELFF.

The rearrangement links TRBV2 to TRBJ1-5, with TRBD1 matching over 7 bases. Losses at the gene ends were 6 bases for V and 7 bases for J; bases not matched to a gene: 9. CDR1 SNHLY and CDR2 FYNNEI come from the germline V gene. The CDR3 covers 14 residues. Here the CDR3 reads CASSRQGVRQPQHF. The CDR3 DNA reads as TGTGCCAGCAGCCGACAGGGTGTAAGGCAGCCCCAGCATTTT.

This clonotype was recorded many times. The rearrangement joins TRBV19 to TRBJ1-4, with D perhaps matching TRBD1 (6 bases). Trimming took 2 bases from V and 0 from J, leaving 19 bases between them. Germline V gives CDR1 LNHDA, CDR2 SQIVND (reference sequence). This CDR3 spans 19 amino acids. The CDR3 loop is CASSISGGWRAATNEKLFF. CDR3 nucleotides: TGTGCCAGTAGTATATCGGGGGGCTGGCGAGCGGCAACTAATGAAAAACTGTTTTTT.

This clonotype has at least ten counts. The chain combines TRBV6-1 with TRBJ2-5; a weak D match, TRBD1 (5 bases). The CDR3 spans 14 residues. The V and J ends lost 3 bases and 0 bases respectively, with 8 bases between them. The germline V gene has CDR1 MNHNS and CDR2 SASEGT. The CDR3 region is CASSDDRNQETQYF. The CDR3 DNA is TGTGCCAGCAGTGACGACAGAAACCAAGAGACCCAGTACTTC.

This clonotype showed up just a few times. This chain connects TRBV20-1 to TRBJ1-5, with D unclear. The length of the CDR3 is 15 residues. V lost 0 bases, J lost 4 bases, and 13 bases lay in between. CDR1 is DFQATT, CDR2 SNEGSKA, per germline (reference sequence). The CDR3 coding sequence is TGCAGTGCTAGAGATAGAGGGTGGAATAATCAGCCCCAGCATTTT. It codes for CSARDRGWNNQPQHF.